A single sample gave rise to the 30 T cell receptor beta chains below, sequenced in a study of tumor-infiltrating lymphocytes in primary liver carcinoma. TCR beta cDNA was prepared out of roughly 0.45 ug total RNA by means of a constant-region primer. Amplification in three nested multiplex PCR rounds with slightly modified ARM-PCR gave rise to TCR beta libraries. The first two PCR rounds, around 10 cycles each, used TRBV1-TRBV30 forward primers and a C-beta reverse primer. TCRdb reprocessed the multiplex PCR reads via MiXCR and lists one record per CDR3 protein. The data contain about 310,000 distinct CDR3 sequences, less than 75% of them singletons. RNA isolated from unsorted whole blood supplied the blood RNA, with germline DNA also extracted. Sequenced input: peripheral blood. The receptors here all came from a man in his forties with primary liver carcinoma and hepatitis B virus infection.

Concerning this clonotype: Sequence at one end of the junction differs from germline and may be a read error. The chain has TRBV29-1 and TRBJ1-1, with D perhaps TRBD1 (6 bases). Germline loops: CDR1 SQVTM, CDR2 ANQGSEA. The CDR3 has 16 residues. The DNA of the CDR3 is TGCAGCGTGGAGAGTTCTTTTACAGGGCCGAACTCTGAAGCTTTCTTT. Translation gives CSVESSFTGPNSEAFF.

This CDR3 is CASSSDQNRRAFF. The CDR3 DNA reads TGTGCCAGCAGTTCCGACCAAAACAGGCGGGCTTTCTTT. The chain employs TRBV6-2 or TRBV6-3 and TRBJ1-1; TRBD1 is a possible D gene (5 bases). The ends were cut back, 4 bases at V and 11 bases at J, with 17 bases in the middle. The CDR3 consists of 13 residues. Germline loops: CDR1 MNHEY, CDR2 SVGEGT.

CDR3 amino acids: CASSPSYTEAFF. The CDR3 DNA reads TGTGCCAGCAGTCCTAGCTACACTGAAGCTTTCTTT. This chain links TRBV28 with TRBJ1-1, with no clear D. CDR3 size: 12 residues. The ends were cut back, 5 bases at V and 3 bases at J, with 7 bases in the middle. Germline loops: CDR1 MDHEN, CDR2 SYDVKM.

The rearrangement joins TRBV7-3 to TRBJ1-1; D uncertain. Germline V gene data show CDR1 as SGHTA and CDR2 as FQGTGA. The CDR3 is made up of 13 amino acids. The germline V and J ends were trimmed by 4 bases and 4 bases, with 10 bases remaining between them. CDR3 sequence (DNA): TGTGCCAGCAGCTCCCTCTATGGCACTGAAGCTTTCTTT. As protein: CASSSLYGTEAFF.

About this clonotype: A read error may produce the germline difference seen at one junction end. This chain connects TRBV10-3 to TRBJ2-7, with unresolved D. This CDR3 contains 15 residues. Looked up from germline, CDR1 is ENHRY and CDR2 is SYGVKD. The CDR3 loop is CPISDSVGSADEQYF. CDR3 DNA sequence: TGTCCCATCAGTGACTCAGTCGGCAGTGCCGACGAGCAGTACTTC.

On this clonotype itself: A much larger clone sits a single nucleotide away, making a read error possible. V and J are TRBV5-4 and TRBJ2-5; the D is unclear. Germline V gives CDR1 SGHNT, CDR2 YYREEE (reference sequence). This CDR3 is built from 13 residues. The CDR3 here is CASSSSIQETRYF. The CDR3 region has the DNA TGTGCCAGCAGCTCCAGCATCCAAGAGACCCGGTACTTC.

This clonotype has ten or more counts. The V call is TRBV6-1, the J call TRBJ1-1, with a tentative D call TRBD1 (5 bases). Germline CDR1 MNHNS, CDR2 SASEGT. Trimming shortened V by 3 bases and J by 4 bases, and 9 bases separated the two germline ends. This CDR3 region has 13 residues. The CDR3 DNA is TGTGCCAGCAGTGAGGGGGGGAGCACTGAAGCTTTCTTT. Translating gives CASSEGGSTEAFF.

This clonotype was picked up a small number of times. V is TRBV5-1 and J is TRBJ2-3; tentative D call: TRBD2 (6 bases). The CDR3 runs 15 residues. Looked up from germline, CDR1 is SGHRS and CDR2 is YFSETQ. Trimming shortened V by 3 bases and J by 0 bases, and 11 bases separated the two germline ends. This CDR3 is CASSWRDGSTDTQYF. CDR3 DNA: TGCGCCAGCAGCTGGAGGGACGGAAGCACAGATACGCAGTATTTT.

Ten or more counts support this clonotype. The CDR3 nucleotides are TGTGCCAGCAGTTACACCGGGACGAAACCAATAGAGCAGTACTTC. This gives the protein CASSYTGTKPIEQYF. This chain uses TRBV12-3 or TRBV12-4 with TRBJ2-7; D may be TRBD1 or TRBD2 (5 bases each). V gave up 4 bases and J gave up 7 bases, with 20 bases separating them. This CDR3 spans 15 amino acids.

This clonotype appeared a few times. The chain combines TRBV10-3 with TRBJ1-1; a weak D match, TRBD1 (5 bases). The CDR3 loop spans 16 amino acids. V gave up 6 bases and J gave up 3 bases, with 20 bases separating them. Germline-derived CDR1 and CDR2 are ENHRY and SYGVKD. The CDR3 protein is CAIRGVYSGGDTEAFF. CDR3 sequence (DNA): TGTGCCATCAGGGGGGTTTATTCGGGAGGCGACACTGAAGCTTTCTTT.

On this clonotype itself: With a much larger clone just one base away, this may be a read error. Because the CDR3 is missing its conserved closing phenylalanine or tryptophan, this is likely a read error. This chain uses TRBV10-3 with TRBJ2-5; 9 bases map to TRBD1. The germline CDR1 and CDR2 sequences are ENHRY and SYGVKD. Trimming at V came to 3 bases and at J to 4 bases, leaving 6 bases not matched to a gene. The CDR3 runs to 15 residues. As DNA, the CDR3 is TGTGCCATCAGTGAACCGGGACAGGGTGGAGAGACCCAGTACCTC. Protein: CAISEPGQGGETQYL.

A note on this clonotype: At one of its ends the junction is not consistent with the germline gene, which may arise from a read error. The V gene is TRBV4-1, the J gene TRBJ1-1, with D tentatively TRBD1 (5 bases). The CDR3 spans 15 residues. Germline assignment: CDR1 MGHRA and CDR2 YSYEKL. The CDR3 region has the DNA TGCGCCAGCAGCCCGGCCCAGACAGTGAACGCTGAAACTTTCTTT. Its translation is CASSPAQTVNAETFF.

To note about this clonotype: The germline gene is not matched at one end of the junction; a read error may be the cause. This rearrangement joins TRBV11-2 to TRBJ2-3; 10 nucleotides agree with TRBD2. This CDR3 is 16 amino acids long. Germline assignment: CDR1 SGHAT and CDR2 FQNNGV. CDR3 in amino acids: CASSLRGLAYTDTQYF. CDR3 in DNA: TGTGCCAGTAGCTTAAGGGGACTAGCGTACACAGATACGCAGTATTTT.

The V call is TRBV11-2, the J call TRBJ2-1; 10 bases fit TRBD2. The germline V gene encodes CDR1 SGHAT and CDR2 FQNNGV. V lost 3 bases and J lost 5; bases outside the gene matches: 16. The CDR3 is 19 amino acids. This CDR3 reads CASSLYQTSLAGVNNEQFF. CDR3 sequence (DNA): TGTGCCAGCAGCTTGTATCAGACAAGCCTAGCGGGAGTAAACAATGAGCAGTTCTTC.

Concerning this clonotype: The CDR3 end shows no conserved phenylalanine or tryptophan, and so a read error is likely. The chain uses TRBV5-4 and TRBJ2-7; 9 bases match TRBD1. Germline CDR1 is SGHNT and CDR2 is YYREEE (reference sequence). Trimming removed 5 bases from V and 3 bases from J; junction bases left unmatched: 3. The CDR3 is 13 amino acids. CDR3 protein: CASRRDRDYEQYI. CDR3 sequence (DNA): TGTGCCAGCAGGCGGGACAGGGACTACGAGCAGTACATC.

This clonotype was picked up one time. This may come from a read error, since a much larger clone is one base off. This chain connects TRBV4-3 to TRBJ2-2; 7 nucleotides agree with TRBD2. The CDR3 contains 17 residues. Germline-derived CDR1 and CDR2 are LGHNA and YSLEER. CDR3 nucleotide sequence: TGCGCCAGCAGCCACCCCCGGGCGGGAGTGAACACCGGGGAGATGTTTTTT. Translated: CASSHPRAGVNTGEMFF.

This clonotype was recorded many times. The J gene is TRBJ1-1, the V gene TRBV12-5; no definite D call. Germline assignment: CDR1 LGHNT and CDR2 FRNRAP. Between the trimmed V and J ends, which lost 7 bases and 0 bases, there was a span of 9 bases. The CDR3 extends over 13 amino acids. This CDR3 reads CASAHELNTEAFF. The CDR3 nucleotides read TGTGCTAGTGCCCATGAATTGAACACTGAAGCTTTCTTT. Looking up the rest from reference TRBV12-5 and TRBJ1-1 gives the full variable domain: DARVTQTPRHKVTEMGQEVTMRCQPILGHNTVFWYRQTMMQGLELLAYFRNRAPLDDSGMPKDRFSAEMPDATLATLKIQPSEPRDSAVYFCASAHELNTEAFFGQGTRLTVV.

Details on this clonotype: Because the CDR3 is missing its conserved closing phenylalanine or tryptophan, this is likely a read error. J is TRBJ1-2 and V is TRBV7-9; no clear D. Germline CDR1 reads SEHNR; CDR2 reads FQNEAQ (reference sequence). Trimming took off 4 bases at V and 4 bases at J, with 7 bases between the two ends. This CDR3 is 12 amino acids long. CDR3 protein: CASSYGSYGYTL. CDR3 DNA sequence: TGTGCCAGCAGCTACGGGAGCTATGGCTACACCTTA.

This clonotype was seen many times. The chain joins TRBV12-5 to TRBJ2-2; TRBD2 is a possible D gene (6 bases). From germline, CDR1 is LGHNT and CDR2 FRNRAP. CDR3 length equals 14 residues. The V end was cut by 7 bases, the J end by 2 bases, with 11 bases between. CDR3 protein: CASAPGLNTGELFF. DNA for the CDR3: TGTGCTAGTGCCCCGGGACTTAACACCGGGGAGCTGTTTTTT.

V is TRBV5-1 and J is TRBJ2-1, with TRBD2 matching 10 bases. The CDR3 sequence is 18 residues long. V shed 1 base and J 0 bases; nucleotides not matched to a gene: 7. Germline-derived CDR1 and CDR2 are SGHRS and YFSETQ. Written as DNA, the CDR3 is TGCGCCAGCAGCTTGAGGCTAGCGGGAGCTTCCTCCTACAATGAGCAGTTCTTC. Translating gives CASSLRLAGASSYNEQFF.

On this clonotype: A much larger clonotype is one base distant, so this may be a read error. The V call is TRBV4-1, the J call TRBJ1-1; 8 nucleotides match TRBD1. This CDR3 spans 15 amino acids. Germline CDR1 and CDR2: MGHRA and YSYEKL. Trimming at V came to 6 bases and at J to 4 bases, leaving 10 bases not matched to a gene. CDR3 region: CASSQTIDRGTEAFF. CDR3 bases: TGCGCCAGCAGTCAGACTATTGACAGGGGCACTGAAGCTTTCTTT.

The CDR3 reads CASSIRGVQETQYF. The CDR3 region has the DNA TGTGCCAGCAGCATCAGGGGGGTCCAAGAGACCCAGTACTTC. This chain joins TRBV11-2 and TRBJ2-5; the D gene is possibly TRBD1 (7 bases). V dropped 5 bases and J dropped 1 base, with 11 bases sitting between them. From germline, CDR1 is SGHAT and CDR2 FQNNGV. CDR3 size: 14 residues.

In the case of this clonotype: One end of the junction fails to match germline, which may point to a read error. The chain couples TRBV11-2 to TRBJ2-1; maybe TRBD2 (7 bases). The CDR3 is 15 residues long. The germline gives CDR1 SGHAT, CDR2 FQNNGV. The CDR3 here is CASKIGGGSYNEHFF. In DNA, the CDR3 is TGTGCCAGCAAAATCGGCGGGGGCTCCTACAATGAGCATTTCTTC. The full variable domain, rest sourced from reference TRBV11-2 and TRBJ2-1, is EAGVAQSPRYKIIEKRQSVAFWCNPISGHATLYWYQQILGQGPKLLIQFQNNGVVDDSQLPKDRFSAERLKGVDSTLKIQPAKLEDSAVYLCASKIGGGSYNEHFFGPGTRLTVL.

In regard to this clonotype: A single base separates this from a much larger clone, so it may be a read error. The V call is TRBV6-5, the J call TRBJ2-3; 10 nucleotides align to TRBD1. This CDR3 is 14 amino acids long. The germline V gene encodes CDR1 MNHEY and CDR2 SVGAGI. CDR3 amino acids: CVSSDRGPTDTQYF. DNA of the CDR3: TGTGTCAGCAGTGACAGGGGGCCAACAGATACGCAGTATTTT.

Comments on this clonotype: At one of its ends the junction is not consistent with the germline gene, which may arise from a read error. The chain recombines TRBV4-1 with TRBJ2-7; D is perhaps TRBD2 (6 bases). CDR3 length equals 15 residues. Germline values: CDR1 MGHRA, CDR2 YSYEKL. This chain's CDR3 is CASSEDKALAMAQYF. CDR3 DNA sequence: TGCGCTAGCAGCGAAGATAAGGCACTAGCCATGGCGCAGTACTTC.

The genes are TRBV30 and TRBJ1-4, with a weak D call TRBD1 (6 bases). Trimming took off 6 bases at V and 5 bases at J, with 10 bases between the two ends. The CDR3 loop spans 12 amino acids. Looked up from germline, CDR1 is GTSNPN and CDR2 is SVGIG (reference sequence). CDR3: CACEDRNEKLFF. The CDR3 bases are TGTGCCTGTGAGGACAGAAATGAAAAACTGTTTTTT. The whole variable domain, filled in from reference TRBV30 and TRBJ1-4, reads SQTIHQWPATLVQPVGSPLSLECTVEGTSNPNLYWYRQAAGRGLQLLFYSVGIGQISSEVPQNLSASRPQDRQFILSSKKLLLSDSGFYLCACEDRNEKLFFGSGTQLSVL.

For this clonotype: The junction differs from germline at one of its ends, possibly a read error. The rearrangement joins TRBV11-2 to TRBJ2-7; 11 bases are shared with TRBD2. Germline loops: CDR1 SGHAT, CDR2 FQNNGV. The CDR3 is made up of 14 amino acids. The CDR3 DNA sequence: TGTGCCAACAGCTTAGCGGGAGGGCCGAGGGAGCAGTACTTC. Amino acids: CANSLAGGPREQYF.

In regard to this clonotype: Germline is not matched at one junction end, which may reflect a read error. J is TRBJ2-7 and V is TRBV6-6, with D perhaps matching TRBD1 or TRBD2 (5 bases each). This CDR3 contains 14 residues. Germline-derived CDR1 and CDR2 are MNHNY and SVGAGI (reference sequence). The CDR3 loop reads CASSPGTDGYEQYF. The CDR3 DNA follows: TGTGCCAGCAGTCCAGGGACGGACGGCTACGAGCAGTATTTC.

V and J are TRBV5-4 and TRBJ2-5; 11 bases match TRBD2. Germline V gene sequence: CDR1 SGHNT, CDR2 YYREEE (reference sequence). J gave up 5 bases and V 3 bases, and 6 bases lay outside the gene matches. The CDR3 has 15 amino acids. In DNA, the CDR3 is TGTGCCAGCAGCTATACTAGCGGGAGTTTCGAGACCCAGTACTTC. Amino acid sequence: CASSYTSGSFETQYF.

Written as DNA, the CDR3 is TGTGCCTGGAGTGGGACAGGCCGAGAGACCCAGTACTTC. Translated: CAWSGTGRETQYF. This rearrangement joins TRBV30 to TRBJ2-5, with 7 bases identical to TRBD1. Germline CDR1 reads GTSNPN; CDR2 reads SVGIG (reference sequence). The CDR3 covers 13 residues. The V segment lost 1 base and the J segment 4 bases; nucleotides outside the gene matches: 3.